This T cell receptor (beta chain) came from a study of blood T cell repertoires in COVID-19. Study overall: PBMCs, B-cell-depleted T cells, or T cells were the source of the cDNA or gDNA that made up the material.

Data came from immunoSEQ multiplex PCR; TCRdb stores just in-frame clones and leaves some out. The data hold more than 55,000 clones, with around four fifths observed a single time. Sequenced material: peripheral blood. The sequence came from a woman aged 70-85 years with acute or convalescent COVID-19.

The CDR3 protein is CASSLRTVQETQYF. DNA for the CDR3: TGTGCCAGCAGCTTAAGGACAGTCCAAGAGACCCAGTACTTC. This chain links TRBV5-6 with TRBJ2-5, with D maybe TRBD1 (6 bases). Looked up from germline, CDR1 is SGHDT and CDR2 is YYEEEE. V was shortened by 2 bases and J by 1 base, with 9 bases between the two germline ends. The length of the CDR3 is 14 residues.